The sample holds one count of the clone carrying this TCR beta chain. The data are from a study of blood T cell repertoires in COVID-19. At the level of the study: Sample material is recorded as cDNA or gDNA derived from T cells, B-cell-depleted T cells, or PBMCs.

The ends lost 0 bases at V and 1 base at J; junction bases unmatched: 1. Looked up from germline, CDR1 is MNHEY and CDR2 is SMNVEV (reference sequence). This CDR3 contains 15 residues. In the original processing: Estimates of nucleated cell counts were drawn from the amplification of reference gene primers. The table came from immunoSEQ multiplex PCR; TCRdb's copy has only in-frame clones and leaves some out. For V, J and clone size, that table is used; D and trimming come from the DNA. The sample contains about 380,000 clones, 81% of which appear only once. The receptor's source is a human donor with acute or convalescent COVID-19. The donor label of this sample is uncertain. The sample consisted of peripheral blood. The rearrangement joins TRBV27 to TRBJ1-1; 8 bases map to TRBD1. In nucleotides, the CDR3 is TGTGCCAGCAGTTTATCGGGACAGGCGAACACTGAAGCTTTCTTT. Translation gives CASSLSGQANTEAFF.